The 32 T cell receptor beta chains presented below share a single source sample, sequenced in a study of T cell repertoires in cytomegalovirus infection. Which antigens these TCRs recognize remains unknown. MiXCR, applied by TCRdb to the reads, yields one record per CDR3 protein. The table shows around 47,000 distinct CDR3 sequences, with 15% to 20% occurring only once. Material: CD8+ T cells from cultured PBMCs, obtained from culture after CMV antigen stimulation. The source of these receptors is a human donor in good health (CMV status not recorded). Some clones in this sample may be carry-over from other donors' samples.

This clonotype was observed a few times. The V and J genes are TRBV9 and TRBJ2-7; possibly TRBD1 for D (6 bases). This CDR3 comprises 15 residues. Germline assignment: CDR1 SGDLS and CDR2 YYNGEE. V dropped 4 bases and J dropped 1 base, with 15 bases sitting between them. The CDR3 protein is CASSPRQVPSYEQYF. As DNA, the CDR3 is TGTGCCAGCAGCCCCCGACAGGTCCCTTCCTACGAGCAGTACTTC.

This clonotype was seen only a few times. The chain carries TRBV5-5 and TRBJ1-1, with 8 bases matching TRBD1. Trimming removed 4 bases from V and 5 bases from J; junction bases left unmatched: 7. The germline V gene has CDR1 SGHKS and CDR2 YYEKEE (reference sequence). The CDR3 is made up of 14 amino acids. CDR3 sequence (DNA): TGTGCCAGCAGCATTGACAGGGGAGCAACTGAAGCTTTCTTT. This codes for CASSIDRGATEAFF.

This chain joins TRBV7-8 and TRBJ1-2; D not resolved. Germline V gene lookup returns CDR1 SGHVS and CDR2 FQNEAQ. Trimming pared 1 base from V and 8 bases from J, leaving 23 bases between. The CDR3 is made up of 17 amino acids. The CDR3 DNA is TGTGCCAGCAGCTTAGAGACCCGCCATGCAGGACGGCTGGGCTACACCTTC. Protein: CASSLETRHAGRLGYTF.

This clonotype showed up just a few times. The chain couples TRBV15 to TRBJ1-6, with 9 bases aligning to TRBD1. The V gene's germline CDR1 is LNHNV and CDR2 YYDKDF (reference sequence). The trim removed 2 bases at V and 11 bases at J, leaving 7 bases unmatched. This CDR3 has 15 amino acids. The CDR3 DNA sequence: TGTGCCACCAGCAGAACCGGGACAGGGAACGCACCCCTCCACTTT. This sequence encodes CATSRTGTGNAPLHF.

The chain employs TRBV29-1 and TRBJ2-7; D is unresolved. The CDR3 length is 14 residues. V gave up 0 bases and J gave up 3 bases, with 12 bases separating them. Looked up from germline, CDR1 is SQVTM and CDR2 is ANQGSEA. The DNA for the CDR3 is TGCAGCGTTGAAGATCGAAACTTAGGCTACGAGCAGTACTTC. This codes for CSVEDRNLGYEQYF.

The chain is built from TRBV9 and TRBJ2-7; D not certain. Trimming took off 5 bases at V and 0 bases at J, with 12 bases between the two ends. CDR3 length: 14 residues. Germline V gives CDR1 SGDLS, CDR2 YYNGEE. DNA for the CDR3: TGTGCCAGCAGGCCCGATTCAAACTCCTACGAGCAGTACTTC. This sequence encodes CASRPDSNSYEQYF.

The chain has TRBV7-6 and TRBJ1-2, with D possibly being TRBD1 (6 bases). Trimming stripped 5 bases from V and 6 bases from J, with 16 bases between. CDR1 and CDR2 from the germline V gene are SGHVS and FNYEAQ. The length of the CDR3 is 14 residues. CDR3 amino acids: CASSERQAKDGYTF. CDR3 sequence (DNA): TGTGCCAGCAGCGAGCGACAGGCCAAAGATGGCTACACCTTC.

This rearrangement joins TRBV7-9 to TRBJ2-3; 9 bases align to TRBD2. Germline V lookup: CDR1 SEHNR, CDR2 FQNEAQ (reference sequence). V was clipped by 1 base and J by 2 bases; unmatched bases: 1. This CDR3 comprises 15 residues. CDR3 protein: CASSLVAGDTDTQYF. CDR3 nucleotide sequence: TGTGCCAGCAGCTTAGTAGCGGGGGACACAGATACGCAGTATTTT. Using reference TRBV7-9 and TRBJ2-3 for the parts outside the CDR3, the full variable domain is DTGVSQNPRHKITKRGQNVTFRCDPISEHNRLYWYRQTLGQGPEFLTYFQNEAQLEKSRLLSDRFSAERPKGSFSTLEIQRTEQGDSAMYLCASSLVAGDTDTQYFGPGTRLTVL.

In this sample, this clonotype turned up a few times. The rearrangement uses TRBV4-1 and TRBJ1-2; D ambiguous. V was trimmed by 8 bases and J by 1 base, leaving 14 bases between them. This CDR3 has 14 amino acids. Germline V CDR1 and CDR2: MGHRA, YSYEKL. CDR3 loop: CASSDLGYNYGYTF. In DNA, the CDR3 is TGCGCCAGCTCCGACTTGGGGTATAACTATGGCTACACCTTC.

The CDR3 spells CASSIQGTEQYF. CDR3 bases: TGTGCCAGCAGTATACAGGGAACCGAGCAGTACTTC. V gene TRBV12-3 or TRBV12-4 combines with J gene TRBJ2-7, with D perhaps matching TRBD1 (6 bases). The CDR3 loop spans 12 amino acids. V lost 5 bases to trimming and J lost 6 bases, with 11 bases between them.

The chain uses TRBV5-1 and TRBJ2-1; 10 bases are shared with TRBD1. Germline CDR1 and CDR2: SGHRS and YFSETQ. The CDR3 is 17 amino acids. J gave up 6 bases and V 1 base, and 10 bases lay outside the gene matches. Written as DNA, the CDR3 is TGCGCCAGCAGCTTGAAATTGCCGGGACAGGGGCCCAATGAGCAGTTCTTC. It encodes CASSLKLPGQGPNEQFF.

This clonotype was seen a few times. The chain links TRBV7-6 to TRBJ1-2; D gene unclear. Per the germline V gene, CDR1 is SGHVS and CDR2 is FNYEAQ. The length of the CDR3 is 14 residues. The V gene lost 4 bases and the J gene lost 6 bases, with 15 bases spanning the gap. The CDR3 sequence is CASSSPGGRDGYTF. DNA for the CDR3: TGTGCCAGCAGCTCACCGGGAGGCCGGGATGGCTACACCTTC.

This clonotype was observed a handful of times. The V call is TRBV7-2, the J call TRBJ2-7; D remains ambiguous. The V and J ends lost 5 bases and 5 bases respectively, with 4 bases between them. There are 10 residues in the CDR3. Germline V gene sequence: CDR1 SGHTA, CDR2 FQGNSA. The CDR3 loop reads CASSGNEQYF. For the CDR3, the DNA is TGTGCCAGCAGCGGGAACGAGCAGTACTTC.

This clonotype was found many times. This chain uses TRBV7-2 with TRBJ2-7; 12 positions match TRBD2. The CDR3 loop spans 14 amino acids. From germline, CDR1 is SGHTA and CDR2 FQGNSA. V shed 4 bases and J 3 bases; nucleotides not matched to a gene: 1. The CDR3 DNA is TGTGCCAGCAGCTCACTAGCGGGGGGCTACGAGCAGTACTTC. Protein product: CASSSLAGGYEQYF. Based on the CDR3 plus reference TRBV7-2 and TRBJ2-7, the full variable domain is GAGVSQSPSNKVTEKGKDVELRCDPISGHTALYWYRQSLGQGLEFLIYFQGNSAPDKSGLPSDRFSAERTGGSVSTLTIQRTQQEDSAVYLCASSSLAGGYEQYFGPGTRLTVT.

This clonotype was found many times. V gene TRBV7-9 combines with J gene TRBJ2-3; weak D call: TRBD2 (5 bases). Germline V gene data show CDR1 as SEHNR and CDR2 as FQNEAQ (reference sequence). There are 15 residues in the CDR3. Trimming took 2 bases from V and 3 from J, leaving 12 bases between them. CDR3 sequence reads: CASSLPGSGTDTQYF. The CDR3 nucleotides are TGTGCCAGCAGCTTACCGGGGAGCGGTACAGATACGCAGTATTTT.

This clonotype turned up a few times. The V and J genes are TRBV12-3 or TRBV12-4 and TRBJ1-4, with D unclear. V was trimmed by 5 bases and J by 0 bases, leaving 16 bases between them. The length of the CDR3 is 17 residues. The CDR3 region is CASSPPRTRPTNEKLFF. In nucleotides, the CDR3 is TGTGCCAGCAGTCCTCCCAGGACGAGACCAACTAATGAAAAACTGTTTTTT.

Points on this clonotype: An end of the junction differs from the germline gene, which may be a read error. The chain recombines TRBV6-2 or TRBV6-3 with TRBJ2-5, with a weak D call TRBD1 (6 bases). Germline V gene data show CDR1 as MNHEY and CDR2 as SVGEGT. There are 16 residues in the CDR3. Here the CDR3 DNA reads TGTGACAGCAGTTACTCTGGGGGCACCAAAGGGGAGACCCAGTACTTC. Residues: CDSSYSGGTKGETQYF.

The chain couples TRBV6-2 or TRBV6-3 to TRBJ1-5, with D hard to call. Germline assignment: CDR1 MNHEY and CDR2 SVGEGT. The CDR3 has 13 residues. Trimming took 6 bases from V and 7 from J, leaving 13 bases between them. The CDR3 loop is CASSYNGVQPQHF. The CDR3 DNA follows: TGTGCCAGCAGCTACAACGGAGTGCAGCCCCAGCATTTT.

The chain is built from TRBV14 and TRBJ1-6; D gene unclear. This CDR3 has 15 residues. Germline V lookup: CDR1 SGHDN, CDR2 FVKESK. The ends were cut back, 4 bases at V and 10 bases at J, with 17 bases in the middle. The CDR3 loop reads CASSPRLGESSPLHF. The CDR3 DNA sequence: TGTGCCAGCAGCCCCCGCCTTGGGGAGAGCTCACCCCTCCACTTT.

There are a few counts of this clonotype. The CDR3 sequence: CASSFLGTEWREQYF. The DNA of the CDR3 is TGTGCCAGCAGCTTTTTAGGAACAGAATGGCGGGAGCAGTACTTC. The gene calls are TRBV7-2 and TRBJ2-7; D gene uncertain. CDR1 is SGHTA, CDR2 FQGNSA, per germline. The CDR3 consists of 15 residues. Trimming took 3 bases from V and 7 from J, leaving 19 bases between them.

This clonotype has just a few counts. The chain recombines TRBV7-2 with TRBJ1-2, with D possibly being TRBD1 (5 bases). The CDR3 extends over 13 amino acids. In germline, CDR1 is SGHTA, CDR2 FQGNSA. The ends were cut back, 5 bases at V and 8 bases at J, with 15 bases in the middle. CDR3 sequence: CASSPTGTRGYTF. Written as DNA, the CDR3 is TGTGCCAGCAGCCCGACCGGGACGAGGGGCTACACCTTC.

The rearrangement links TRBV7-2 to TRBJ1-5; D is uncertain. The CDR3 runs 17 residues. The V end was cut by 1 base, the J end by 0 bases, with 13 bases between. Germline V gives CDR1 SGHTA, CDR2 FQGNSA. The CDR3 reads CASSLGLGGYSNQPQHF. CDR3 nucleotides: TGTGCCAGCAGCTTAGGCCTTGGCGGGTATAGCAATCAGCCCCAGCATTTT.

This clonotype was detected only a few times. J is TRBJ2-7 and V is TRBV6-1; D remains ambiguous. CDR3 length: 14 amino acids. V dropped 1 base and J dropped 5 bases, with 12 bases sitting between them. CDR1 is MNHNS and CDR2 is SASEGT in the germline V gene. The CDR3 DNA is TGTGCCAGCAGTGAAGATGATACAAGCGACGAGCAGTACTTC. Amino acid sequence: CASSEDDTSDEQYF.

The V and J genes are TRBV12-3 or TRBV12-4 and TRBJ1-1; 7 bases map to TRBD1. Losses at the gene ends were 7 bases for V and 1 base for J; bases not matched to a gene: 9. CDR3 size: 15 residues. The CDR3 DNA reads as TGTGCCAGCACCTACCCACAGGGGAAGAACACTGAAGCTTTCTTT. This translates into CASTYPQGKNTEAFF.

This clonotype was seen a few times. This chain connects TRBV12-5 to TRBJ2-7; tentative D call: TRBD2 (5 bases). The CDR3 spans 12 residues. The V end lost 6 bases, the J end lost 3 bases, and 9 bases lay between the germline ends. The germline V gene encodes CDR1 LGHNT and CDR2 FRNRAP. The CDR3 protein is CASGPGFYEQYF. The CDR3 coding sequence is TGTGCTAGTGGCCCGGGGTTCTACGAGCAGTACTTC.

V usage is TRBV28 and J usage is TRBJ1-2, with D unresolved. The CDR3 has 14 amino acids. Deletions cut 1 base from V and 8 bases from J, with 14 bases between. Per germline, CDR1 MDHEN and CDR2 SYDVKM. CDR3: CASSLSGQAWGYTF. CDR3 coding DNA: TGTGCCAGCAGTTTATCAGGCCAGGCTTGGGGCTACACCTTC.

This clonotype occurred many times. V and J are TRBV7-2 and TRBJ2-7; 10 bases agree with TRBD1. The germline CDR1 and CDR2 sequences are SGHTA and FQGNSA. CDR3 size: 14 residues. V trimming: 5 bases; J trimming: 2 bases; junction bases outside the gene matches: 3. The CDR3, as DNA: TGTGCCAGCAGCCGAGGACAGGGGGCCTACGAGCAGTACTTC. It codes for CASSRGQGAYEQYF.

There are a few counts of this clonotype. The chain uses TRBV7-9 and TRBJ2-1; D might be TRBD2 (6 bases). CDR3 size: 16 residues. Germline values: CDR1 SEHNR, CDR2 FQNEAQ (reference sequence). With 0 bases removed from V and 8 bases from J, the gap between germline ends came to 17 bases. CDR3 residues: CASSLAVVAGEDEQFF. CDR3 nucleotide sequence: TGTGCCAGCAGCTTAGCGGTGGTAGCCGGGGAGGATGAGCAGTTCTTC.

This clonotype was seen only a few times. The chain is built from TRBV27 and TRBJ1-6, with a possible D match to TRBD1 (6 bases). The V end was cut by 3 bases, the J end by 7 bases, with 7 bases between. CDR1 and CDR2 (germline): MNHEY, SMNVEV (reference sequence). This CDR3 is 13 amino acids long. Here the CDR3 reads CASSLGGNSPLHF. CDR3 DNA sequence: TGTGCCAGCAGTTTGGGGGGCAATTCACCCCTCCACTTT.

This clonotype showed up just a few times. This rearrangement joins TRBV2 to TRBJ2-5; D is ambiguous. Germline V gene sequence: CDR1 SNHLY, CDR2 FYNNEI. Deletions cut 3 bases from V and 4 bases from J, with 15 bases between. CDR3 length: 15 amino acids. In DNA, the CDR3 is TGTGCCAGCAGTGATAATGGGCTAGTTGGAGAGACCCAGTACTTC. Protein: CASSDNGLVGETQYF.

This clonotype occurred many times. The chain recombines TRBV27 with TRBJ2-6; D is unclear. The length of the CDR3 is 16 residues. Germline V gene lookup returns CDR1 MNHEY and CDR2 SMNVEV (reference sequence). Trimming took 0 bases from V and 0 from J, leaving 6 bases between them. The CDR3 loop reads CASSLSSFSGANVLTF. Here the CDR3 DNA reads TGTGCCAGCAGTTTATCCTCATTCTCTGGGGCCAACGTCCTGACTTTC.

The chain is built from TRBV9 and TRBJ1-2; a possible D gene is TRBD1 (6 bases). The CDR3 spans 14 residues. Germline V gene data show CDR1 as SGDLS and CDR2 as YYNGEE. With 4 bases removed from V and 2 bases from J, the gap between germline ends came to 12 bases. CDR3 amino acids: CASSTRDTNYGYTF. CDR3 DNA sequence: TGTGCCAGCAGCACCAGGGACACCAACTATGGCTACACCTTC.